The clone carrying this T cell receptor beta chain was seen only a few times. What it binds is unknown. Germline loops: CDR1 MNHEY, CDR2 SVGAGI. The CDR3 has 16 residues. With 7 bases clipped from V and 6 bases from J, the junction kept 16 bases outside the gene matches. The authors ran a second PCR of 7 to 11 cycles using a sample-barcoded 5' primer and a J-beta primer mix. A tag from a template-switch adaptor with 12 random nucleotides marked each cDNA molecule. TCRdb re-called the 5' RACE reads with MiXCR, one entry per CDR3 protein. The repertoire holds 1.4 million to 1.5 million distinct CDR3 sequences, with about 40% as singletons. The sample is drawn from a study of blood T cells in healthy people across ages. Study-level results: Older individuals had lower TCR beta diversity per million T cells (the decline was roughly linear). Long-lived donors had more naive CD4+ cells and higher diversity than aged donors.

The receptor comes from a woman in her late teens or twenties in good health. The chain combines TRBV6-5 with TRBJ2-7; TRBD2 aligns across 9 bases. Sequencing used blood. CDR3 sequence (DNA): TGTGCCAGCACCACCTGGGGTAGCGGGAGTAAATTCGAGCAGTACTTC. Amino acid sequence: CASTTWGSGSKFEQYF.